These 4 T cell receptor beta chains came from one sample sequenced in a study of tissue T cells after allogeneic stem cell transplantation. Using immunoSEQ multiplex PCR, the repertoire was profiled, and TCRdb retains in-frame clones only, with some absent. The data hold nearly 7,000 clones, with approximately 37% observed a single time. Time point described: mouse harvest day 14 after allogeneic transplant. Tail vein injection delivered 10^7 T-cell-depleted bone marrow cells and 10^6 splenic CD5+ T cells. The sequenced sample consisted of skin. The receptors were sampled from a female BALB/c mouse given C57BL/6 T cells with graft-versus-host disease after an allogeneic hematopoietic cell transplant.

Points on this clone: The gene names given are mouse names. The CDR3 end is not reached by the read, which stops 1 residue before it; the germline J gene fills it in. The J gene is TRBJ1-1, the V gene TRBV26; D gene uncertain. V lost 4 bases to trimming and J lost 0 bases, with 6 bases between them. CDR1 is KGHPV, CDR2 FQNQEV, per germline (reference sequence). CDR3 size: 13 residues. The CDR3 DNA, read in part, is TGTGCCAGCAGTCAGCAATCAAACACAGAAGTCTTC. Amino acids: CASSQQSNTEVF. The whole CDR3 region reads CASSQQSNTEVFF.

This clone is medium-sized in the sample. Here the gene names and germline are mouse. The read is 1 residue too short to cover the CDR3 end, so that end is filled in from the germline J gene. This chain links TRBV13-3 with TRBJ1-3; the match to TRBD1 covers 7 bases. Germline V gene lookup returns CDR1 NNHDY and CDR2 SYVADS. This CDR3 spans 16 amino acids. Germline trimming cut 3 bases from V and 3 bases from J; bases unmatched to any gene: 9. The CDR3 reads CASSGGRQGDGNTLYF. The sequenced CDR3 bases are TGTGCCAGCAGTGGGGGGCGACAGGGAGATGGAAATACGCTCTAT.

Worth noting for this clone: Mouse gene names apply. The CDR3 end is not reached by the read, which stops 1 residue before it; the germline J gene fills it in. The V and J genes are TRBV26 and TRBJ2-3; 7 nucleotides match TRBD1. V lost 6 bases to trimming and J lost 0 bases; unmatched junction nucleotides: 6. CDR1 is KGHPV, CDR2 FQNQEV, per germline (reference sequence). This CDR3 is built from 15 residues. CDR3 region: CASRQGQRSAETLYF. Partial CDR3 DNA: TGTGCCAGCAGACAGGGGCAGAGGAGTGCAGAAACGCTGTAT.

This clone is medium-sized (0.01 to 0.1%) by share. Gene names and germline refer to mouse. The read ends 1 residue shy of where the CDR3 ends; the end is completed using the germline J gene. The same CDR3 arises from other DNA sequences in this sample as well. The rearrangement links TRBV1 to TRBJ2-7; D assignment may be TRBD1 or TRBD2 (5 bases each). V lost 0 bases to trimming and J lost 7 bases, with 7 bases between them. Germline V gene data show CDR1 as NSQYPW and CDR2 as LRSPGD (reference sequence). The CDR3 covers 12 residues. The CDR3 loop is CTCSADRDEQYF. CDR3 DNA, as far as it was read: TGCACCTGCAGTGCAGACAGGGACGAACAGTAC.